What follows describes a single TCR beta chain. This entry comes from a study of blood T cell repertoires in COVID-19. The repertoire was sequenced with immunoSEQ multiplex PCR; TCRdb's copy has only in-frame clones and lacks some. In the table there are 250,000 to 300,000 clones, under 90% of which are singletons. The CDR3 consists of 12 residues. Per germline, CDR1 ENHRY and CDR2 SYGVKD. V was shortened by 7 bases and J by 6 bases, with 12 bases between the two germline ends. The V call is TRBV10-3, the J call TRBJ1-2; possibly TRBD1 for D (6 bases). Sample: peripheral blood. The sequence came from a woman in her sixties or seventies with active or convalescent COVID-19. The CDR3 region has the DNA TGTGCCATCAAGGCGGGGGCGAATGGCTACACCTTC. This encodes CAIKAGANGYTF.